This T cell receptor (beta chain) came from a study of cytomegalovirus exposure and HLA in healthy donors. The study's findings and limits: Some public TCRs appeared in many individuals, while most sequences were rare.

This cohort consisted of healthy bone marrow donors. Use of 60 Vbeta and 13 Jbeta primers characterized the PCR. Using immunoSEQ multiplex PCR, the repertoire was profiled, and TCRdb retains in-frame clones only, with some absent. The sample includes 96,000 or so clones, approximately 74% of them seen just once. The table lists this clone with a few counts. Its antigen is unknown. The germline V gene has CDR1 MDHEN and CDR2 SYDVKM. The J segment lost 11 bases and the V segment lost 3 bases, leaving 12 bases of the junction unmatched. The CDR3 extends over 15 amino acids. This clonotype originated in a female donor in good health and CMV-seropositive. Sequencing used PBMCs. V is TRBV28 and J is TRBJ1-1, with 10 bases identical to TRBD1. The CDR3 loop is CASSFFFIGGQGAFF. CDR3 nucleotide sequence: TGTGCCAGCAGTTTCTTCTTTATCGGGGGACAGGGGGCTTTCTTT.